This T cell receptor delta chain was sequenced for a study of γδ T cells in repeated Plasmodium falciparum infection. Study-level information: The natural-infection arm compared Malian children under seasonal malaria with matched Australian children. Over around 630 days, donors received four mosquito-bite P. falciparum NF54 infections.

TCRdb re-called the multiplex PCR reads using CATT. Among over 45,000 delta-chain clones, less than 2% were seen once, and the ten largest hold over 7.5%. Study-wide points: One small rural Malian village, predominantly a single ethnic group, supplied the cohort.

This clone was counted many times. Its target is unknown. The amino acid sequence in TCRdb belongs to a much larger clone and departs from this DNA's translation at residue 15, likely a sequencing read error; the sequence shown is translated from the DNA. The sequence derives from a pool of human donors (malaria-infected and uninfected, not separated). Sequencing input: gamma-delta T cells from blood.

The CDR3 loop reads CACDTFSYGGYGYTGKLIF. The CDR3 DNA reads as TGTGCCTGTGACACCTTTTCCTACGGGGGATACGGGTACACCGGTAAACTCATCTTT. The V call is TRDV2, the J call TRDJ1; 10 nucleotides agree with TRDD3. Germline V lookup: CDR1 GEAIGNYY, CDR2 EKD. The CDR3 contains 19 residues.